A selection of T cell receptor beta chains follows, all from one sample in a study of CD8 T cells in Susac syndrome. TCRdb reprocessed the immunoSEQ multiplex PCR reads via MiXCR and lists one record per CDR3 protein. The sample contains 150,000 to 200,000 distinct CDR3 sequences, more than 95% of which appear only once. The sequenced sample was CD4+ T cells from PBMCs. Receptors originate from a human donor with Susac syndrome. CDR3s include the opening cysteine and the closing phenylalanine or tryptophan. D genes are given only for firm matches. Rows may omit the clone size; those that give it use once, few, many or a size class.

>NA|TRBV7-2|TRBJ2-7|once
CASSLGSRVHYEQYF
TGTGCCAGCAGCTTAGGCTCCAGGGTACATTACGAGCAGTACTTC
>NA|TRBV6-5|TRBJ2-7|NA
CASGRGGPYEQYF
TGTGCCAGCGGCAGGGGGGGACCCTACGAGCAGTACTTC
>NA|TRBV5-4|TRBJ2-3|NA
CASSPMGPGGADTQYF
TGTGCCAGCAGCCCTATGGGTCCCGGGGGCGCAGATACGCAGTATTTT
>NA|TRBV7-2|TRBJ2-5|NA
CASSLESARGLETQYF
TGTGCCAGCAGCTTAGAGTCAGCGAGGGGTCTAGAGACCCAGTACTTC
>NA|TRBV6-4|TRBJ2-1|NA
CASSEDTGSYNEQFF
TGTGCCAGCAGTGAGGACACGGGCTCCTACAATGAGCAGTTCTTC
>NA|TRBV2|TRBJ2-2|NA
CASSELRLGSTGELFF
TGTGCCAGCAGTGAGTTGAGACTAGGGAGCACCGGGGAGCTGTTTTTT
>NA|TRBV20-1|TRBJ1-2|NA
CSATSNGYTF
TGCAGTGCCACCTCTAATGGCTACACCTTC
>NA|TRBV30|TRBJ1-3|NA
CAWTRGDSGNTIYF
TGTGCCTGGACAAGGGGGGACTCTGGAAACACCATATATTTT
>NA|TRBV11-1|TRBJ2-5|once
CASGQGQETQYF
TGTGCCAGCGGGCAGGGACAAGAGACCCAGTACTTC
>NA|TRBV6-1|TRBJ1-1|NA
CASSEAGGEAFF
TGTGCCAGCAGTGAAGCTGGGGGTGAAGCTTTCTTT